A selection of T cell receptor beta chains follows, all from one sample in a study of radiation and T cells in renal cell carcinoma. Profiled with immunoSEQ multiplex PCR; TCRdb holds only in-frame clones, not every one. This repertoire shows fewer than 10,000 clones, 65% found once; its top ten account for over 35%. The specimen comprised tumor tissue, sampled from a patient whose treatment was nephrectomy without radiotherapy. Source of these receptors: a woman aged 70-85 years with renal cell carcinoma. The CDR3 runs from the conserved cysteine through the conserved F or W. Each record gives: V gene, J gene, clone size, D gene, CDR3 DNA, CDR3 protein. D genes are given only for firm matches. The size field is filled for only some rows; it gives once, few, many or a size class.

V: TRBV11-3
J: TRBJ2-1
size: .
D: TRBD2
DNA: TGTGCCAGCAGCTCAATCCCTAGCGGGGGGGCCGGTGAGCAGTTCTTC
CDR3: CASSSIPSGGAGEQFF

V: TRBV19
J: TRBJ1-2
size: .
D: .
DNA: TGTGCCAGTACTCCAATGATAGGTTTCTATGGCTACACCTTC
CDR3: CASTPMIGFYGYTF

V: TRBV2
J: TRBJ1-4
size: .
D: TRBD1
DNA: TGTGCCAGCAGGGACAGGGTTGGGAGTGAAAAACTGTTTTTT
CDR3: CASRDRVGSEKLFF

V: TRBV11-2
J: TRBJ1-5
size: .
D: .
DNA: TGTGCCAGCAGCTTAGGGGGGCGGGGGAATCAGCCCCAGCATTTT
CDR3: CASSLGGRGNQPQHF

V: TRBV7-9
J: TRBJ2-5
size: .
D: TRBD2
DNA: TGTGCCAGCAGGAAGACTAGCGGATCCTTTCAAGAGACCCAGTACTTC
CDR3: CASRKTSGSFQETQYF

V: TRBV29-1
J: TRBJ2-3
size: .
D: .
DNA: TGCAGCGTTGAAAGGACGGACGGTCTAGTAGATACGCAGTATTTT
CDR3: CSVERTDGLVDTQYF

V: TRBV11-2
J: TRBJ2-7
size: .
D: .
DNA: TGTGCCAGCAGCCTCCCGTCCCCCGAGCAGTACTTC
CDR3: CASSLPSPEQYF

V: TRBV5-5
J: TRBJ1-4
size: .
D: .
DNA: TGTGCCAGCAGCTTGGTTGGGACGTATAATGAAAAACTGTTTTTT
CDR3: CASSLVGTYNEKLFF

V: TRBV5-4
J: TRBJ1-5
size: few
D: .
DNA: TGTGCCAGCAGCATACAGGGTCTTTCAAATCAGCCCCAGCATTTT
CDR3: CASSIQGLSNQPQHF

V: TRBV7-9
J: TRBJ1-4
size: .
D: TRBD1
DNA: TGTGCCAGCACCAGACAGGGGCCAAATGAAAAACTGTTTTTT
CDR3: CASTRQGPNEKLFF

V: TRBV6-5
J: TRBJ1-2
size: .
D: .
DNA: TGTGCCAGCAGTGCGGGGCGAGCTAACTATGGCTACACCTTC
CDR3: CASSAGRANYGYTF

V: TRBV7-8
J: TRBJ1-1
size: few
D: .
DNA: TGTGCCAGCAGCTCCACCACAGGGACTGAAGCTTTCTTT
CDR3: CASSSTTGTEAFF

V: TRBV5-4
J: TRBJ1-1
size: few
D: .
DNA: TGTGCCAGCAGCCCGGACCTTAGTCGGAACACTGAAGCTTTCTTT
CDR3: CASSPDLSRNTEAFF

V: TRBV5-8
J: TRBJ2-1
size: .
D: .
DNA: TGTGCCAGCAGCTTGAGAGGGGCGAAAAATGAGCAGTTCTTC
CDR3: CASSLRGAKNEQFF

V: TRBV18
J: TRBJ2-3
size: .
D: .
DNA: TGTGCCAGCTCACCACCCTTCGCCGCAGGAGCCACAGATACGCAGTATTTT
CDR3: CASSPPFAAGATDTQYF

V: TRBV19
J: TRBJ1-5
size: few
D: .
DNA: TGTGCCAGTAGTATGTCGGATCAGCCCCAGCATTTT
CDR3: CASSMSDQPQHF

V: TRBV27
J: TRBJ2-7
size: .
D: .
DNA: TGTGCCAGCAGTGACCCCGACAGGAGGGCGACCCACGAGCAGTACTTC
CDR3: CASSDPDRRATHEQYF

V: TRBV27
J: TRBJ1-2
size: .
D: TRBD1
DNA: TGTGCCAGCAGTCCAGGGGGCGCCGGCTATGGCTACACCTTC
CDR3: CASSPGGAGYGYTF

V: TRBV7-8
J: TRBJ1-5
size: .
D: .
DNA: TGTGCCAGCAGCTTAGGAGGGACTCAGCCCCAGCATTTT
CDR3: CASSLGGTQPQHF

V: TRBV9
J: TRBJ2-5
size: .
D: .
DNA: TGTGCCAGCAGCCCCCGAGGGGCCCCCCAAGAGACCCAGTACTTC
CDR3: CASSPRGAPQETQYF

V: TRBV30
J: TRBJ2-2
size: .
D: .
DNA: TGTGCCCTGGAGAGGAAATCGAACACCGGGGAGCTGTTTTTT
CDR3: CALERKSNTGELFF

V: TRBV20-1
J: TRBJ2-5
size: .
D: .
DNA: TGCAGTGCCTGGGCGGGGGAGACCCAGTACTTC
CDR3: CSAWAGETQYF

V: TRBV6-1
J: TRBJ2-3
size: .
D: .
DNA: TGTGCCAGCAGTAGAAGCGGAGCTAGCACAGATACGCAGTATTTT
CDR3: CASSRSGASTDTQYF

V: TRBV5-3
J: TRBJ1-1
size: once
D: TRBD1
DNA: TGTGCCAGAAGCTTGCGCCGGGGACAGGGCACAGGGGAAACTGAAGCTTTCTTT
CDR3: CARSLRRGQGTGETEAFF

V: TRBV13
J: TRBJ1-2
size: .
D: .
DNA: TGTGCCAGCGGAGGGTTGCGGGGCTATGGCTACACCTTC
CDR3: CASGGLRGYGYTF

V: TRBV19
J: TRBJ1-2
size: .
D: TRBD1
DNA: TGTGCCAGTAGAGTCACAGGGGTTGGGTCTGGCTACACCTTC
CDR3: CASRVTGVGSGYTF

V: TRBV18
J: TRBJ2-3
size: .
D: .
DNA: TGTGCCAGCTCCCCCGTGGGCCGGTGGAATACGCAGTATTTT
CDR3: CASSPVGRWNTQYF

V: TRBV4-3
J: TRBJ2-1
size: once
D: .
DNA: TGCGCCAGCAGCCTCACAGGGGGGGATGAGCAGTTCTTC
CDR3: CASSLTGGDEQFF

V: TRBV4-3
J: TRBJ1-1
size: .
D: .
DNA: TGCGCCAGCAGCCAAGGGAGGGGTTTAACTGAAGCTTTCTTT
CDR3: CASSQGRGLTEAFF

V: TRBV6-1
J: TRBJ2-3
size: .
D: TRBD1
DNA: TGTGCCACCGACAGGGGCCGCACAGATACGCAGTATTTT
CDR3: CATDRGRTDTQYF

V: TRBV5-6
J: TRBJ2-5
size: .
D: TRBD2
DNA: TGTGCCAGCAGCTCGGTCCTGGGGAGGGAAGGGGATGAGAGAGAGACCCAGTACTTC
CDR3: CASSSVLGREGDERETQYF

V: TRBV5-4
J: TRBJ1-2
size: few
D: .
DNA: TGTGCCAGCAGCTTGTTCGACCGACCTCGGGAGGGCTACACCTTC
CDR3: CASSLFDRPREGYTF

V: TRBV29-1
J: TRBJ1-2
size: .
D: .
DNA: TGCAGCGCTGACCGAGAGTTAGGCTATGGCTACACCTTC
CDR3: CSADRELGYGYTF

V: TRBV7-8
J: TRBJ2-5
size: once
D: .
DNA: TGTGCCAGCAGCCCCGGGAAGGGGGAGACCCAGTACTTC
CDR3: CASSPGKGETQYF

V: TRBV7-3
J: TRBJ2-7
size: .
D: .
DNA: TGTGCCAGCAGCATCCGGGAGATCACGGGGGAGCAGTACTTC
CDR3: CASSIREITGEQYF

V: TRBV5-8
J: TRBJ2-7
size: .
D: .
DNA: TGTGCCAGCAGCTCCAGAAGGATCGAGCAGTACTTC
CDR3: CASSSRRIEQYF

V: TRBV5-6
J: TRBJ1-2
size: few
D: TRBD1
DNA: TGTGCCAGCAGTATTGGACAGGCGATCTATGGCTACACCTTC
CDR3: CASSIGQAIYGYTF

V: TRBV9
J: TRBJ1-1
size: .
D: TRBD1
DNA: TGTGCCAGCAGCCCAGGGACAGGGCCTTATGAAGCTTTCTTT
CDR3: CASSPGTGPYEAFF

V: TRBV4-2
J: TRBJ2-3
size: few
D: TRBD2
DNA: TGTGCCAGCAGCCAACTAAGCGGGGGGTTTCCGCACACAGATACGCAGTATTTT
CDR3: CASSQLSGGFPHTDTQYF

V: TRBV21-1
J: TRBJ2-7
size: .
D: .
DNA: TGTGCCAGCAGCTCCGACAGGGGCGCACACGAGCAGTACTTC
CDR3: CASSSDRGAHEQYF

V: TRBV9
J: TRBJ2-7
size: .
D: .
DNA: TGTGCCAGCAGCGTTCACCGGACAGTCTCCTACGAGCAGTACTTC
CDR3: CASSVHRTVSYEQYF

V: TRBV19
J: TRBJ2-2
size: .
D: .
DNA: TGTGCCAGTAGCCTGGAGGGAGCTCCCGGGGAGCTGTTTTTT
CDR3: CASSLEGAPGELFF

V: TRBV16
J: TRBJ1-2
size: once
D: TRBD1
DNA: TGTGCCAGCAGCCGAGAGACAGGGGAAAACTATGGCTACACCTTC
CDR3: CASSRETGENYGYTF

V: TRBV5-1
J: TRBJ1-2
size: .
D: TRBD1
DNA: TGCGCCAGCAGCTTGGGGGACAGTAGTGGCTATGGCTACACCTTC
CDR3: CASSLGDSSGYGYTF

V: TRBV6-5
J: TRBJ2-1
size: .
D: .
DNA: TGTGCCAGCAGTGTCGGGCAGTCCACCCTCAATGAGCAGTTCTTC
CDR3: CASSVGQSTLNEQFF

V: TRBV19
J: TRBJ1-5
size: few
D: TRBD1
DNA: TGTGCCAGTAGTGTCCCCGGGACAGGGGTACTTCCCCAGCATTTT
CDR3: CASSVPGTGVLPQHF

V: TRBV18
J: TRBJ2-3
size: .
D: .
DNA: TGTGCCAGCTCACCACCGGGATTAGATACGCAGTATTTT
CDR3: CASSPPGLDTQYF

V: TRBV9
J: TRBJ1-1
size: .
D: .
DNA: TGTGCCAGCAGCCGAGAAGGCAGTCCTATCACTGAAGCTTTCTTT
CDR3: CASSREGSPITEAFF

V: TRBV19
J: TRBJ1-2
size: .
D: TRBD1
DNA: TGTGCCAGTAGTCTTAGGACAGGGGGTTTAGACGGCTACACCTTC
CDR3: CASSLRTGGLDGYTF

V: TRBV2
J: TRBJ1-2
size: .
D: .
DNA: TGTGCCAGCAGTGAGGGTCCAGGGGCTGTCTATGGCTACACCTTC
CDR3: CASSEGPGAVYGYTF

V: TRBV4-1
J: TRBJ2-3
size: .
D: .
DNA: TGCGCCAGCAGCCATAAGCTAGGTGGGAGCACAGATACGCAGTATTTT
CDR3: CASSHKLGGSTDTQYF

V: TRBV30
J: TRBJ1-2
size: few
D: .
DNA: TGTGCCTGGACTACACTCAGCCCGGGAGGCTACACCTTC
CDR3: CAWTTLSPGGYTF

V: TRBV29-1
J: TRBJ2-7
size: .
D: TRBD2
DNA: TGCAGCGTTGCGGGGGGTGGCTACGAGCAGTACTTC
CDR3: CSVAGGGYEQYF